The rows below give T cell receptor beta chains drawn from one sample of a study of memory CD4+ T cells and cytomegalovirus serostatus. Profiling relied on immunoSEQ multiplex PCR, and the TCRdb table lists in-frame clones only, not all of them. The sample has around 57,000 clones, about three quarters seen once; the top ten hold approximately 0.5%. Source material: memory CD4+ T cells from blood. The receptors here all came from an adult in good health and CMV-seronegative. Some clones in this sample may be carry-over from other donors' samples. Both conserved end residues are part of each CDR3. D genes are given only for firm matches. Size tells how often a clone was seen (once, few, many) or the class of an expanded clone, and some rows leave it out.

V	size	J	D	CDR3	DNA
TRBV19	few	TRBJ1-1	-	CASSIRAQSEAFF	TGTGCCAGTAGTATTAGGGCCCAGAGTGAAGCTTTCTTT
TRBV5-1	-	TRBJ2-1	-	CASSLGGYNEQFF	TGCGCCAGCAGCTTGGGGGGTTACAATGAGCAGTTCTTC
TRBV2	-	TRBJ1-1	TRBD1	CASSETGRGAFF	TGTGCCAGCAGTGAGACAGGGCGGGGAGCTTTCTTT
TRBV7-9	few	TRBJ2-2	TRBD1	CASSRSRVQGGTGELFF	TGTGCCAGCAGCCGAAGTCGAGTACAGGGGGGTACCGGGGAGCTGTTTTTT
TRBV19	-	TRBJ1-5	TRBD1	CASSASDRGNQPQHF	TGTGCCAGTAGTGCTTCGGACAGGGGCAATCAGCCCCAGCATTTT
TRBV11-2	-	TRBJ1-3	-	CASGRALGNTIYF	TGTGCCAGCGGCAGAGCCTTGGGAAACACCATATATTTT
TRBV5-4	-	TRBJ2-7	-	CASSSDSYYEQYF	TGTGCCAGCAGCTCAGACAGTTACTACGAGCAGTACTTC
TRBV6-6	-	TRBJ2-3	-	CASSYGSSRYTDTQYF	TGTGCCAGCAGTTACGGGTCTAGCAGATACACAGATACGCAGTATTTT
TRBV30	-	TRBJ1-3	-	CAHSGRPSSGNTIYF	TGTGCCCATTCGGGACGGCCGAGCTCTGGAAACACCATATATTTT
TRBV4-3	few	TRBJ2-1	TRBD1	CASSRGQGVFRNEQFF	TGCGCCAGCAGCCGAGGACAGGGTGTCTTTCGGAATGAGCAGTTCTTC
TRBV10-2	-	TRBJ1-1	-	CASSENRLNTEAFF	TGCGCCAGCAGTGAAAACAGGCTGAACACTGAAGCTTTCTTT
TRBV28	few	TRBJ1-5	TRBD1	CASSFPQTGRRANQPQHF	TGTGCCAGCAGTTTCCCCCAGACAGGGAGGAGAGCAAATCAGCCCCAGCATTTT
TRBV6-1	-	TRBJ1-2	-	CAGGEERGYYGYTF	TGTGCGGGGGGTGAGGAGAGGGGTTACTATGGCTACACCTTC
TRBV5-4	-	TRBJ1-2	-	CASSLMRGDYGYTF	TGTGCCAGCAGCTTGATGAGGGGGGACTATGGCTACACCTTC
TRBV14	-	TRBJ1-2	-	CASSQAGTPGRYTF	TGTGCCAGCAGCCAAGCCGGGACCCCCGGCCGCTACACCTTC
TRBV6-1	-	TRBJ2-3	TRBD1	CASSYRDRRSGTQYF	TGTGCCAGCAGCTACCGGGACAGGAGGTCAGGGACGCAGTATTTT
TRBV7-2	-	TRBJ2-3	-	CASRWRGSTDTQYF	TGTGCCAGCAGGTGGAGAGGGAGCACAGATACGCAGTATTTT
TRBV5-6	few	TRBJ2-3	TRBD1	CASSLTGGTTDTQYF	TGTGCCAGCAGCCTTACAGGGGGGACCACAGATACGCAGTATTTT
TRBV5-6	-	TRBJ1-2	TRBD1	CASSLAGGWGYTF	TGTGCCAGCAGCTTGGCAGGGGGCTGGGGCTACACCTTC
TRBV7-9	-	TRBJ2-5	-	CAVGEETQYF	TGTGCCGTGGGAGAAGAGACCCAGTACTTC
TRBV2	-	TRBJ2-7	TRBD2	CASVGLLSGRSYEQYF	TGTGCCAGCGTGGGTTTGCTTAGCGGGCGATCCTACGAGCAGTACTTC
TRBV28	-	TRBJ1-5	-	CASSLRYLSQPQHF	TGTGCCAGCAGTTTACGGTATTTATCTCAGCCCCAGCATTTT
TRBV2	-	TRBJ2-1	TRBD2	CASRDIGTSGGYEQFF	TGTGCCAGCAGGGACATCGGGACTAGCGGGGGCTATGAGCAGTTCTTC
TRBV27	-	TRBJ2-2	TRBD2	CASSSGLAGNTGELFF	TGTGCCAGCAGTTCGGGACTAGCGGGAAACACCGGGGAGCTGTTTTTT